This section outlines one T cell receptor beta chain sequence together with its context. What it recognizes is unknown. This record belongs to a study of post-analysis software for immune sequencing data. Broader study findings: Four to six TRBV segments, including TRBV5-6, TRBV5-1 and TRBV20-1, were more frequent in patients than controls.

The V end lost 1 base, the J end lost 8 bases, and 9 bases lay between the germline ends. Per the germline V gene, CDR1 is DFQATT and CDR2 is SNEGSKA (reference sequence). The CDR3 extends over 13 amino acids. Prepared libraries of TCR beta cDNA carried unique molecular identifiers. In TCRdb, the PCR reads were re-called with MiXCR into one record per CDR3 protein. The profile covers fewer than 700,000 distinct CDR3 sequences, with 44% appearing a single time and over 1.5% taken by the ten largest. The sample taken for sequencing was blood. V usage is TRBV20-1 and J usage is TRBJ1-6; D unresolved. The receptor's source is a girl aged 10 to 17 with multiple sclerosis. CDR3 region: CSARATLDSPLHF. The CDR3 bases are TGCAGTGCTAGAGCTACCCTAGATTCACCCCTCCACTTT.